The 5 T cell receptor beta chains presented below share a single source sample, sequenced in a study of T cells in Graves' hyperthyroidism and ophthalmopathy. RNA transcripts were the template for amplifying TCR beta CDR3 regions. When the TCR CDR3 underwent first-round RT-PCR, the HTBI primer set was used. TCRdb independently ran MiXCR on the multiplex PCR reads; one entry per CDR3 protein. This repertoire shows about 110,000 distinct CDR3 sequences, roughly 15% found once; its top ten account for 35% to 45%. Sequences were obtained from blood. Receptors originate from a woman in her 50s with Graves' hyperthyroidism.

This clonotype was counted at least ten times. The CDR3 loop reads CATYDRANTGELFF. In nucleotides, the CDR3 is TGTGCCACTTACGACAGGGCGAACACCGGGGAGCTGTTTTTT. The chain couples TRBV19 to TRBJ2-2, with 7 bases lining up with TRBD1. This CDR3 region has 14 residues. Germline V gene sequence: CDR1 LNHDA, CDR2 SQIVND (reference sequence). With V trimmed by 10 bases and J by 0 bases, 5 bases remained unmatched. Variable domain in full (rest from reference TRBV19 and TRBJ2-2): DGGITQSPKYLFRKEGQNVTLSCEQNLNHDAMYWYRQDPGQGLRLIYYSQIVNDFQKGDIAEGYSVSREKKESFPLTVTSAQKNPTAFYLCATYDRANTGELFFGEGSRLTVL.

This clonotype has a count of ten or more. Here the CDR3 DNA reads TGCAGTGCCGGGTCGGGGATTAGCAATCAGCCCCAGCATTTT. Protein product: CSAGSGISNQPQHF. The chain uses TRBV20-1 and TRBJ1-5; D not resolved. Trimming removed 6 bases at V and 0 bases at J, with 12 bases between. The CDR3 is 14 residues long. CDR1 and CDR2 from the germline V gene are DFQATT and SNEGSKA (reference sequence).

This clonotype came up once. The rearrangement uses TRBV3-1 and TRBJ2-3, with 10 bases identical to TRBD2. V gave up 5 bases and J gave up 4 bases; unmatched junction bases: 6. The germline V gene has CDR1 LGHDT and CDR2 YNNKEL (reference sequence). CDR3 length equals 15 residues. The CDR3 reads CASSSTSGFSDTQYF. The CDR3 DNA sequence: TGTGCCAGCAGCTCGACTAGCGGGTTTTCAGATACGCAGTATTTT.

This clonotype was recorded many times. V and J are TRBV2 and TRBJ2-2, with 8 bases that match TRBD2. CDR1 and CDR2 (germline): SNHLY, FYNNEI. The CDR3 is 16 amino acids. V trimming: 3 bases; J trimming: 4 bases; junction bases outside the gene matches: 7. The chain's CDR3 is CASSDSGGRTTGELFF. CDR3 in DNA: TGTGCCAGCAGTGATAGCGGCGGGAGGACCACCGGGGAGCTGTTTTTT.

The table lists this clonotype with many counts. J is TRBJ1-1 and V is TRBV3-1; tentatively, D is TRBD1 (6 bases). This CDR3 has 14 residues. Per the germline V gene, CDR1 is LGHDT and CDR2 is YNNKEL (reference sequence). V was trimmed by 4 bases and J by 5 bases, leaving 14 bases between them. The CDR3, as DNA: TGTGCCAGCAGCCGCCTACAGGGTGGAACTGAAGCTTTCTTT. Amino acids: CASSRLQGGTEAFF.